This TCR beta chain was captured in a study of OX40 agonist ivuxolimab in advanced cancers. Study-wide points: Patients with a partial response at 0.1-3.0 mg/kg had among the lowest clonal expansion. CD4+ and CD8+ T cells in blood underwent clonal expansion by week 6 at 0.1 to 3.0 mg/kg.

Note on this clone: Its antigen is currently unknown.

TCRdb's table, derived via immunoSEQ multiplex PCR, lists solely in-frame clones and lacks some. Altogether 7,000 or so clones are present, 70% to 80% being singletons, with the ten largest covering about 30%. CDR3 length: 14 amino acids. The germline CDR1 and CDR2 sequences are MDHEN and SYDVKM. V was trimmed by 4 bases and J by 2 bases, leaving 12 bases between them. This receptor was obtained from an adult with an advanced solid tumor such as melanoma, head and neck, liver or kidney cancer. The starting material was CD4+ or CD8+ T cells sorted from blood, obtained in a trial of the OX40 agonist ivuxolimab. This chain joins TRBV28 and TRBJ2-7; a weak D match, TRBD2 (5 bases). The CDR3 region has the DNA TGTGCCAGCAGTTCCGACTACAATACCTACGAGCAGTACTTC. Translating gives CASSSDYNTYEQYF.